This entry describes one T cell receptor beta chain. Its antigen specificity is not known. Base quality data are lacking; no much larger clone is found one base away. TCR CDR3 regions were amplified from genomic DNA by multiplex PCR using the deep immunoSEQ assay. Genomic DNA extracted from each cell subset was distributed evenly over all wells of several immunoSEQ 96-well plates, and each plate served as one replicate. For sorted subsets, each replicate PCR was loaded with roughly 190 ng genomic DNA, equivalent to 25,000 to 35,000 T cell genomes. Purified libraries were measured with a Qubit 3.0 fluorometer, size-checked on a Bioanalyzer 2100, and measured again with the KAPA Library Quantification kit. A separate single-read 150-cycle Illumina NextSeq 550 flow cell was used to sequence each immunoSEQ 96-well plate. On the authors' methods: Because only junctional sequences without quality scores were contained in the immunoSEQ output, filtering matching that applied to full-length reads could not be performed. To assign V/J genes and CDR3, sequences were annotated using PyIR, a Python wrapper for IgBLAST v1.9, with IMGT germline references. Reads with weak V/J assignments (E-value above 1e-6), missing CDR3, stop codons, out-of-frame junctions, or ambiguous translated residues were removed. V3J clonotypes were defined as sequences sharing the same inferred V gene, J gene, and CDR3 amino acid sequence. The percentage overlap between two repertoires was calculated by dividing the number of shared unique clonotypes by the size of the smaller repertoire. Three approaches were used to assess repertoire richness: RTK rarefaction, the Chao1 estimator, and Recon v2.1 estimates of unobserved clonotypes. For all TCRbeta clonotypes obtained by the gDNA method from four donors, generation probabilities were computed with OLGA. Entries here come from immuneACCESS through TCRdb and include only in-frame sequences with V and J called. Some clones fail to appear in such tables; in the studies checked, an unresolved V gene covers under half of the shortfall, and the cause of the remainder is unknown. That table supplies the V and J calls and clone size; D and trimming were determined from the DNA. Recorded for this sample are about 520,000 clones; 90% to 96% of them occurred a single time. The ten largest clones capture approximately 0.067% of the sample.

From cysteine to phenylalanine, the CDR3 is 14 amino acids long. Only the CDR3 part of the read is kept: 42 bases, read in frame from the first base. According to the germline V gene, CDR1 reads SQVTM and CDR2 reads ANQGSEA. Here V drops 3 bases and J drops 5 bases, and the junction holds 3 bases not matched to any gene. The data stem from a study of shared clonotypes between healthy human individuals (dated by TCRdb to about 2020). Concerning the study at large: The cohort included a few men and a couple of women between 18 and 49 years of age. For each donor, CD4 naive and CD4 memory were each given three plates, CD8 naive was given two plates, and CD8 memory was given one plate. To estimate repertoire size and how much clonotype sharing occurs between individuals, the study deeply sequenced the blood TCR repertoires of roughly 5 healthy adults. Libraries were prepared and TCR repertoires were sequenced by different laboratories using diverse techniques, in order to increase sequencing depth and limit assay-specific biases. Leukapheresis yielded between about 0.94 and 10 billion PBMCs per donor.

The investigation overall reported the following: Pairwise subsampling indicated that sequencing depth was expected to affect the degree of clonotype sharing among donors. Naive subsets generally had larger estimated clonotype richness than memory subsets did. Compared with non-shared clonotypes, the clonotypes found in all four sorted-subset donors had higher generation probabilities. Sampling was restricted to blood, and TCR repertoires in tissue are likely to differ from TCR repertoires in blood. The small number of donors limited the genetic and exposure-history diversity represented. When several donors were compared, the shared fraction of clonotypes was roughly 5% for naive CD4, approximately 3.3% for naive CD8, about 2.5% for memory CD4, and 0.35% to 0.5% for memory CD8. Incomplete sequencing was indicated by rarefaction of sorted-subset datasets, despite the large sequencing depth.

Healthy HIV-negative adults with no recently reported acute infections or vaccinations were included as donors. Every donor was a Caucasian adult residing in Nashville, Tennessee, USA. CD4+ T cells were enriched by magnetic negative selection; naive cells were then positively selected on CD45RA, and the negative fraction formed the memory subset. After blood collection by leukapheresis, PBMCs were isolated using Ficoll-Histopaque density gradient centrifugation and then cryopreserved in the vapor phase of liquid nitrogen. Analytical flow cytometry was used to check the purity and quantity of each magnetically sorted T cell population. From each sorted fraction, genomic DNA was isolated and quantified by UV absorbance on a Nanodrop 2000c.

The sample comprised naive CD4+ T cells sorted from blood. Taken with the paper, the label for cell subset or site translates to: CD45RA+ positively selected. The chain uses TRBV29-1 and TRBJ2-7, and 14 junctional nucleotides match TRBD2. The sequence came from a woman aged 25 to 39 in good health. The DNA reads TGCAGCGTTGAGGGACTAGCGGGAGTAAACGAGCAGTACTTC. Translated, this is CSVEGLAGVNEQYF.